This T cell receptor beta chain was recorded in a study of T cells expressing NK-cell markers. Study as a whole: Each TCR beta repertoire originated in sorted T cells that were CD3+CD56+NKG2C+, CD3+CD56+NKG2C- or CD3+CD56-NKG2C+. There were seven HCMV-seropositive donors and one seronegative donor among the eight sequenced.

Using the 5' RACE reads, TCRdb records one entry per CDR3 protein without DNA. Its listing shows 350,000 to 400,000 distinct CDR3 sequences. This CDR3 region has 17 residues. The germline V gene encodes CDR1 MGHRA and CDR2 YSYEKL. Study-level findings and limits: NKG2C+ dominant clonotype frequencies in five or six donors were roughly 1.0-7.5% of CD8+ T cells.

For this clonotype: Its antigen remains unidentified.

The V gene is TRBV4-1, the J gene TRBJ2-3; there is no DNA to check the TCRdb D call of TRBD2. The source material was blood T cells: a sorted CD56 or NKG2C T cell subset, CD4+ or CD8+ T cells, or bulk PBMC T cells (not recorded which). The TCR originated in a woman aged 45-65 years in good health. CDR3 amino acids: CASSPRELAGGPRTQYF.